This T cell receptor beta chain stems from a study of vaccination and CD4 T cells after COVID-19. Sequence data for DNA of cultured CD4+ T cells were generated by the Oncomine TCR Beta short-read assay. TCRdb recomputed calls from the PCR reads with MiXCR, one row per CDR3 protein. The data show approximately 12,000 distinct CDR3 sequences, more than 25% seen once. The CDR3 length is 17 residues. Deletions cut 0 bases from V and 9 bases from J, with 21 bases between. CDR1 SGHTS and CDR2 YDEGEE come from the germline V gene. About this clonotype itself: The antigen is not known.

Regarding the study as a whole: Relatively few convalescent patients were studied, without early post-infection timepoints. SARS-CoV-2-reactive clonotypes rose nonsignificantly, with the median going from about 20 to 38.

Sample treatment: approximately nine-day PBMC culture with coronavirus spike peptide pools or control peptides (ViraFEST assay). Positive PCR results dated from March to December 2020, before the US Alpha, Beta and Delta variants. Cells received half-medium changes with fresh IL-2 medium on days 3 and 7. The sequenced material came from cultured CD4+ T cells from blood. The TCR sequence derives from a human donor with COVID-19. This sequence joins TRBV5-8 and TRBJ2-2, with D hard to call. The CDR3 DNA sequence: TGTGCCAGCAGCTTGGGCGTAAGGACCGGAATTACCAGGGAGCTGTTTTTT. As protein: CASSLGVRTGITRELFF.